This entry is about one TCR beta chain. Its antigen is not identified. The V gene lost 7 bases and the J gene lost 5 bases, with 26 bases spanning the gap. This CDR3 contains 18 residues. This specimen comes from a study of T-cell reconstitution after alpha-beta-depleted transplantation in children. General study results and limits: T cells produced anew were the main source of T-cell counts and diversity one year after transplant. Expanded clones from the graft, numbering several hundred, reportedly supplied alpha-beta T cells about two months after transplant.

This sample's TCRbeta library carried unique molecular identifier barcodes. TCRdb independently ran MiXCR on the PCR reads; one entry per CDR3 protein. The data show 90,000 to 100,000 distinct CDR3 sequences, about 22% seen once. This clonotype was obtained from a boy under 10 years old with acute lymphoblastic leukemia, due to receive a stem cell transplant. The chain combines TRBV12-3 or TRBV12-4 with TRBJ2-2; maybe TRBD2 (5 bases). The material sequenced was PBMCs, taken before TCRalphabeta/CD19-depleted stem cell transplant. CDR3 DNA: TGTGCCAGCACCCCCGGCCGGGGTCGGATCTCCGAAACCGGGGAGCTGTTTTTT. The encoded protein is CASTPGRGRISETGELFF.